This T cell receptor beta chain was sequenced in a study of cytomegalovirus exposure and HLA in healthy donors. The PCR made use of 60 Vbeta and 13 Jbeta primers. Some clones are missing from TCRdb's copy, which holds only in-frame ones; the method was immunoSEQ multiplex PCR. Listed are 70,000 to 90,000 clones; 3.5% to 4% falls within the top ten. The germline V gene encodes CDR1 LNHNV and CDR2 YYDKDF (reference sequence). V dropped 3 bases and J dropped 5 bases, with 10 bases sitting between them. This CDR3 comprises 13 residues. The chain has TRBV15 and TRBJ1-1; the D is unclear. The sample was PBMCs. The source is a man aged 18 to 30 in good health and CMV-seropositive. In DNA, the CDR3 is TGTGCCACCAGCAGTCTTTCGGGGACTGAAGCTTTCTTT. This gives the protein CATSSLSGTEAFF.